This T cell receptor (beta chain) was observed in a study of monozygotic twins with inflammatory bowel disease. Researchers generated cDNA in eight separate reactions per sample. Template switching appended UMIs that held a 6-nucleotide sample barcode. Nested PCRs of approximately 17 and 9 cycles, two in total, were run on TCRalpha and TCRbeta cDNA. TCRdb reprocessed the 5' RACE reads, keeping one entry per CDR3 protein, no DNA. The sample shows about 110,000 distinct CDR3 sequences, and 9.5% to 15% sits with its ten largest clones. The CDR3 is 20 residues long. Germline V gene sequence: CDR1 SGHDN, CDR2 FVKESK.

The origin of this receptor is a human donor with ulcerative colitis or Crohn's disease, or a healthy co-twin of an affected twin (not recorded which). The chain recombines TRBV14 with TRBJ1-5; absent DNA, TCRdb's TRBD1 call cannot be checked. Input material: blood. The CDR3 loop reads CASSQTDGGTGVFSNQPQHF. The variable domain in full, completed from reference TRBV14 and TRBJ1-5, reads EAGVTQFPSHSVIEKGQTVTLRCDPISGHDNLYWYRRVMGKEIKFLLHFVKESKQDESGMPNNRFLAERTGGTYSTLKVQPAELEDSGVYFCASSQTDGGTGVFSNQPQHFGDGTRLSIL.